The T cell receptor (beta chain) described here comes from a study of a mutant IDH1 vaccine in newly diagnosed glioma. Background on the study: Patients got their first vaccination 4-6 weeks after radiotherapy alone, or with temozolomide cycles. Radiotherapy, temozolomide, or both had been given previously, and both were given to most. General study findings and limits: Pseudoprogression seemingly bore no relation to changes in top peripheral T cell clonotypes.

Germline trimming cut 4 bases from V and 2 bases from J; bases unmatched to any gene: 10. The CDR3 runs to 18 residues. CDR1 SGHDN and CDR2 FVKESK come from the germline V gene. The sample's time point: week 5, during vaccination. Doses of 300 ug of mutant IDH1 20-mer peptide were given with topical imiquimod. New WHO grade 3 or 4 IDH1-mutant, ATRX-lost astrocytomas were present in all donors. With regard to this clone: The antigen is unknown.

The table came from immunoSEQ multiplex PCR; TCRdb's copy has only in-frame clones and leaves some out. The table includes around 51,000 clones, around 80% detected once. The sequencing used PBMCs, collected from a glioma patient whose treatment included an IDH1 peptide vaccine. The receptor was isolated from a woman aged 40 to 50 with glioma. The rearrangement joins TRBV14 to TRBJ2-1; 11 nucleotides align to TRBD2. In DNA, the CDR3 is TGTGCCAGCAGCCCCGGGACTAGCGGCCTTGGCCCCTACAATGAGCAGTTCTTC. Its translation: CASSPGTSGLGPYNEQFF.